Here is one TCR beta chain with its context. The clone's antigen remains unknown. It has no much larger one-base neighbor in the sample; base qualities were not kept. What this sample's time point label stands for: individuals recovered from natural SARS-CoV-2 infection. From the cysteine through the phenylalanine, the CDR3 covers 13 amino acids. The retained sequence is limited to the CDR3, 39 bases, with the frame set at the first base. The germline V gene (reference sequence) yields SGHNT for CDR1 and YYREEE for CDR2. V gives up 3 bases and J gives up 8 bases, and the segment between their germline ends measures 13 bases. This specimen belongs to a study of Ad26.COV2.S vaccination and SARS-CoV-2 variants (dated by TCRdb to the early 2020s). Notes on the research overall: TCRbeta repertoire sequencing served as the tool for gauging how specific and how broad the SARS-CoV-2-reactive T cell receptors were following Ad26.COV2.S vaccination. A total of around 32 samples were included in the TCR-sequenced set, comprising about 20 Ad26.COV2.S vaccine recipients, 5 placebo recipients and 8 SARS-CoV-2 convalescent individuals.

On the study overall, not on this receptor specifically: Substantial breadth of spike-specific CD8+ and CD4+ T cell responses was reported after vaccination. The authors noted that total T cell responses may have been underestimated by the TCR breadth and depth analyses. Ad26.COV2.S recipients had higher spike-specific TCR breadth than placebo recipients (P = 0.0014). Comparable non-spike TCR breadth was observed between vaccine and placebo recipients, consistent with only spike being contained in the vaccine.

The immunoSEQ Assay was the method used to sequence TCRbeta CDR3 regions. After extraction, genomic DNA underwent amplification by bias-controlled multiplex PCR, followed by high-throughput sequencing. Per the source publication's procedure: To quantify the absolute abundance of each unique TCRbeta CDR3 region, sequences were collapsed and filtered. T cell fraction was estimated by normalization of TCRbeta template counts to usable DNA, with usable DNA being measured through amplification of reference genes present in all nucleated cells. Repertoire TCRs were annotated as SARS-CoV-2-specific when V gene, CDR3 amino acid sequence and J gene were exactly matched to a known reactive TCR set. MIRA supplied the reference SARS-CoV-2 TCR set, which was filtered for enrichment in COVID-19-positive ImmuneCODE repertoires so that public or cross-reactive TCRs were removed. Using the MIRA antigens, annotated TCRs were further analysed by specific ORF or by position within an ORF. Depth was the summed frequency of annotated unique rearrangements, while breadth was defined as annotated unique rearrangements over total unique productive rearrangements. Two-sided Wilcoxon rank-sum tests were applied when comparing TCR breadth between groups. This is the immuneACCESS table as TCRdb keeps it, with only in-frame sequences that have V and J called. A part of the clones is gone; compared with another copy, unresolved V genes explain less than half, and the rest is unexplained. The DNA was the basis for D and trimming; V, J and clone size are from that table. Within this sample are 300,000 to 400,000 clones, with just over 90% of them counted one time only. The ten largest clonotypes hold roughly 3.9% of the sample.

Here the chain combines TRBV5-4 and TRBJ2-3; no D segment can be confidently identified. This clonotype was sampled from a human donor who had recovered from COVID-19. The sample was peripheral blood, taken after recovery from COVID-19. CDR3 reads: CASSSPAARTQYF. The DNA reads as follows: TGTGCCAGCAGCTCCCCTGCCGCTCGTACGCAGTATTTT.